The 30 T cell receptor beta chains in this list originate from one sample, sequenced in a study of blood T cell repertoires in COVID-19 (TCRdb year 2020). Library construction relied on the immunoSEQ multiplex PCR assay. Drawn from immuneACCESS, this table holds only the in-frame rearrangements with V and J called that TCRdb kept. Clones are partly lost; checked studies trace under half to an unresolved V gene and leave the rest unexplained. Present in this sample are just under 65,000 clones, about 76% of which were seen just once. More than 5% of the sample is in the top ten clones. The sequenced material came from peripheral blood. These receptors were collected from a human donor in a cohort sampled during active COVID-19.

This sequence joins TRBV11-1 and TRBJ1-1, with 8 positions matching TRBD1. In germline, CDR1 is SGHAT, CDR2 FQDESV (reference sequence). The V segment lost 1 base and the J segment 7 bases; nucleotides outside the gene matches: 5. The CDR3 is 14 amino acids. CDR3 in amino acids: CASSLEDRAGEAFF. The CDR3 DNA follows: TGTGCCAGCAGCTTAGAGGACAGGGCGGGTGAAGCTTTCTTT.

In its sample, this clone was seen once. This chain connects TRBV5-1 to TRBJ2-1; 11 positions match TRBD2. The CDR3 spans 16 residues. After removal of 9 bases from V and 3 bases from J, the junction contained 11 bases not matched to a gene. Germline assignment: CDR1 SGHRS and CDR2 YFSETQ. CDR3 bases: TGCGCCACCTCGGGTAGCGGGGGGGCCTTCTACAATGAGCAGTTCTTC. This encodes CATSGSGGAFYNEQFF.

The chain employs TRBV5-1 and TRBJ2-7; TRBD1 agrees at 8 bases. The CDR3 is made up of 14 amino acids. CDR1 and CDR2 from the germline V gene are SGHRS and YFSETQ. The V and J ends lost 0 bases and 5 bases, in that order; junction bases with no gene match: 4. CDR3 bases: TGCGCCAGCAGCTTGGGACAGGGGAACCACGAGCAGTACTTC. Its translation is CASSLGQGNHEQYF.

This clone has a count of ten or more. The rearrangement links TRBV29-1 to TRBJ2-5, with a possible D match to TRBD1 (6 bases). Trimming cost V 4 bases and J 5 bases, with 14 bases left between them. There are 13 residues in the CDR3. Germline loops: CDR1 SQVTM, CDR2 ANQGSEA. The CDR3 loop reads CSVVTGPLETQYF. The CDR3 DNA sequence: TGCAGCGTTGTTACAGGGCCCCTGGAGACCCAGTACTTC.

This chain connects TRBV7-2 to TRBJ1-3, with D hard to call. This CDR3 region has 14 residues. V was clipped by 6 bases and J by 2 bases, with 11 bases between them. Germline CDR1 reads SGHTA; CDR2 reads FQGNSA. The CDR3 sequence: CASRESLTGNTIYF. The CDR3, as DNA: TGTGCCAGCAGGGAGAGTTTAACTGGAAACACCATATATTTT.

The rearrangement joins TRBV30 to TRBJ1-2; 8 positions agree with TRBD1. This CDR3 spans 13 amino acids. The V segment lost 4 bases and the J segment 4 bases; nucleotides outside the gene matches: 5. The germline CDR1 and CDR2 sequences are GTSNPN and SVGIG (reference sequence). CDR3 region: CAWIRQGSYGYTF. The CDR3 bases are TGTGCCTGGATTAGACAGGGGAGCTATGGCTACACCTTC.

The rearrangement joins TRBV5-4 to TRBJ2-3, with TRBD2 matching over 8 bases. Germline CDR1 SGHNT, CDR2 YYREEE (reference sequence). Trimming at V came to 4 bases and at J to 4 bases, leaving 8 bases not matched to a gene. The CDR3 is 15 amino acids. In DNA, the CDR3 is TGTGCCAGCAGCACCGGGGGGGCCGGGTCAGATACGCAGTATTTT. This gives the protein CASSTGGAGSDTQYF.

This clone was observed a handful of times. V usage is TRBV11-2 and J usage is TRBJ1-4, with 7 bases identical to TRBD1. Germline CDR1 is SGHAT and CDR2 is FQNNGV. The junction had 5 bases not matched to a gene; V was cut back by 3 bases and J by 7 bases. The CDR3 spans 14 residues. The CDR3 region has the DNA TGTGCCAGCAGCTTGGGACAGTCGGGTGAAAAACTGTTTTTT. As protein: CASSLGQSGEKLFF.

This chain links TRBV10-2 with TRBJ1-1; 8 bases are shared with TRBD1. This CDR3 has 14 amino acids. Germline CDR1 is WSHSY and CDR2 is SAAADI. The V gene end was trimmed by 4 bases and the J gene end by 8 bases; junction bases not matched to a gene: 9. The CDR3 region is CASSGRQGWGEAFF. DNA for the CDR3: TGCGCCAGCAGTGGAAGACAGGGGTGGGGCGAAGCTTTCTTT.

V and J are TRBV9 and TRBJ2-5, with 8 bases aligning to TRBD2. J gave up 3 bases and V 0 bases, and 7 bases lay outside the gene matches. The CDR3 has 16 residues. CDR1 is SGDLS, CDR2 YYNGEE, per germline. CDR3 coding DNA: TGTGCCAGCAGCGTAGGCCTAGCGGGTATAGAAGAGACCCAGTACTTC. It translates to CASSVGLAGIEETQYF.

This clone was seen once. The rearrangement joins TRBV4-1 to TRBJ1-6; tentatively, D is TRBD1 (6 bases). Trimming removed 3 bases from V and 7 bases from J, with 10 bases in between. This CDR3 spans 14 amino acids. Germline V gene lookup returns CDR1 MGHRA and CDR2 YSYEKL. CDR3 DNA: TGCGCCAGCAGCCAGGGGGCATCGAATTCACCCCTCCACTTT. This codes for CASSQGASNSPLHF.

The chain carries TRBV7-2 and TRBJ1-1; weak D call: TRBD1 (6 bases). Germline CDR1 is SGHTA and CDR2 is FQGNSA. V lost 8 bases and J lost 1, with 14 bases in between. The CDR3 totals 14 residues. The CDR3 protein is CASRTGRGNTEAFF. CDR3 nucleotide sequence: TGTGCCAGCCGAACAGGGAGGGGGAACACTGAAGCTTTCTTT.

This clone was seen once. J is TRBJ2-1 and V is TRBV2; the match to TRBD2 covers 7 bases. The V and J ends lost 10 bases and 0 bases, in that order; junction bases with no gene match: 6. The length of the CDR3 is 14 residues. Germline V gives CDR1 SNHLY, CDR2 FYNNEI. The DNA for the CDR3 is TGTGCCACAGAAGCGGGAAGCTCCTACAATGAGCAGTTCTTC. This encodes CATEAGSSYNEQFF.

This sequence joins TRBV6-5 and TRBJ2-5, with 8 bases fitting TRBD2. The germline V gene encodes CDR1 MNHEY and CDR2 SVGAGI. With V trimmed by 8 bases and J by 5 bases, 7 bases remained unmatched. The CDR3 spans 13 residues. The CDR3 loop reads CASGRGLVETQYF. The CDR3 DNA follows: TGTGCCAGCGGGAGGGGACTAGTGGAGACCCAGTACTTC.

This clone was seen only a few times. The chain uses TRBV10-1 and TRBJ1-5; D gene uncertain. This CDR3 region has 17 residues. Deletions cut 5 bases from V and 0 bases from J, with 17 bases between. Germline V CDR1 and CDR2: WNHNN, SYGVQD (reference sequence). The CDR3 region is CASSPPREQNSNQPQHF. CDR3 DNA sequence: TGCGCCAGCAGTCCCCCGAGGGAACAGAATAGCAATCAGCCCCAGCATTTT.

The chain has TRBV7-6 and TRBJ2-7; possible D gene TRBD1, 5 bases. The CDR3 totals 12 residues. Between the trimmed V and J ends, which lost 5 bases and 5 bases, there was a span of 10 bases. Germline CDR1 is SGHVS and CDR2 is FNYEAQ. CDR3 residues: CASSPGFHEQYF. The CDR3 DNA sequence: TGTGCCAGCAGCCCAGGGTTCCACGAGCAGTACTTC.

The gene calls are TRBV6-1 and TRBJ1-6, with D possibly matching TRBD1 (5 bases). The CDR3 has 14 amino acids. Trimming cost V 2 bases and J 8 bases, with 10 bases left between them. Germline CDR1 and CDR2: MNHNS and SASEGT. CDR3 loop: CASSESQGHSPLHF. The CDR3 region has the DNA TGTGCCAGCAGTGAAAGCCAGGGTCATTCACCCCTCCACTTT.

This clone is deemed medium-sized. The chain employs TRBV6-2 or TRBV6-3 and TRBJ2-1; D gene ambiguous. V was trimmed by 2 bases and J by 7 bases, leaving 3 bases between them. The CDR3 consists of 11 residues. Germline-derived CDR1 and CDR2 are MNHEY and SVGEGT. The CDR3 protein is CASSYPNEQFF. Here the CDR3 DNA reads TGTGCCAGCAGTTACCCAAATGAGCAGTTCTTC.

CDR3 coding DNA: TGTGCCAGTAGTAGAACGCAGGGAAGTCAAGATCAGCCCCAGCATTTT. Protein sequence: CASSRTQGSQDQPQHF. The chain employs TRBV19 and TRBJ1-5, with a weak D call TRBD1 (5 bases). The CDR3 contains 16 residues. Trimming stripped 4 bases from V and 5 bases from J, with 18 bases between. The germline V gene encodes CDR1 LNHDA and CDR2 SQIVND (reference sequence).

This clone has a handful of counts. This sequence joins TRBV10-3 and TRBJ2-3; D may be TRBD2 (5 bases). This CDR3 is 18 amino acids long. The V and J ends lost 5 bases and 3 bases respectively, with 24 bases between them. CDR1 is ENHRY, CDR2 SYGVKD, per germline. CDR3 sequence reads: CAISRAPPRPEGTDTQYF. The CDR3 DNA follows: TGTGCCATCAGTCGGGCACCCCCCAGGCCCGAGGGTACAGATACGCAGTATTTT.

This chain links TRBV5-6 with TRBJ1-5; 7 bases agree with TRBD1. The germline V gene encodes CDR1 SGHDT and CDR2 YYEEEE. V lost 3 bases, J lost 4 bases, and 7 bases stayed unmatched. CDR3 size: 15 residues. Here the CDR3 reads CASSWGQRGNQPQHF. The CDR3 DNA is TGTGCCAGCAGCTGGGGACAGAGGGGTAATCAGCCCCAGCATTTT.

V is TRBV19 and J is TRBJ1-4; D is unresolved. The CDR3 length is 15 residues. Trimming cost V 6 bases and J 4 bases, with 15 bases left between them. CDR1 LNHDA and CDR2 SQIVND come from the germline V gene (reference sequence). CDR3 nucleotide sequence: TGTGCCAGTAGAAGCGCCCCGGGATTTAATGAAAAACTGTTTTTT. Protein sequence: CASRSAPGFNEKLFF.

This clone was recorded a few times. This chain connects TRBV6-2 or TRBV6-3 to TRBJ1-2; 11 nucleotides agree with TRBD1. Germline V lookup: CDR1 MNHEY, CDR2 SVGEGT. The length of the CDR3 is 15 residues. The junction had 5 bases not matched to a gene; V was cut back by 4 bases and J by 4 bases. The CDR3 bases are TGTGCCAGCAGTTCCCGGGACAGGGGGATCTATGGCTACACCTTC. This encodes CASSSRDRGIYGYTF.

V gene TRBV4-2 combines with J gene TRBJ2-1; TRBD2 matches at 11 bases. This CDR3 spans 17 amino acids. Trimming at V came to 1 base and at J to 5 bases, leaving 7 bases not matched to a gene. CDR1 is LGHNA and CDR2 is YNFKEQ in the germline V gene. The CDR3 nucleotides are TGTGCCAGCAGCCAAGCTCTTAGCGGGGGGGCCGACAATGAGCAGTTCTTC. Its protein is CASSQALSGGADNEQFF.

The chain recombines TRBV7-2 with TRBJ1-2; D possibly corresponds to TRBD1 (6 bases). V gave up 3 bases and J gave up 8 bases, with 10 bases separating them. The CDR3 is 12 amino acids. In germline, CDR1 is SGHTA, CDR2 FQGNSA. CDR3 amino acids: CASSLSGVGYTF. The CDR3 region has the DNA TGTGCCAGCAGCTTGTCAGGGGTCGGCTACACCTTC. The whole variable domain, remainder taken from reference TRBV7-2 and TRBJ1-2, is GAGVSQSPSNKVTEKGKDVELRCDPISGHTALYWYRQSLGQGLEFLIYFQGNSAPDKSGLPSDRFSAERTGGSVSTLTIQRTQQEDSAVYLCASSLSGVGYTFGSGTRLTVV.

The chain employs TRBV5-1 and TRBJ1-1; a possible D gene is TRBD1 (6 bases). Trimming shortened V by 7 bases and J by 3 bases, and 16 bases separated the two germline ends. The CDR3 extends over 14 amino acids. CDR1 is SGHRS, CDR2 YFSETQ, per germline. CDR3 sequence reads: CASAAGAWDTEAFF. As DNA, the CDR3 is TGCGCCAGCGCTGCGGGGGCTTGGGACACTGAAGCTTTCTTT.

This sequence joins TRBV6-1 and TRBJ1-5; perhaps TRBD1 as D (6 bases). V lost 4 bases and J 1 base, leaving 14 bases between the germline ends. Germline lookup yields CDR1 MNHNS and CDR2 SASEGT. The CDR3 has 16 amino acids. The CDR3 coding sequence is TGTGCCAGCAGTGCCTCAGGGGTGGCGAGCAATCAGCCCCAGCATTTT. It translates to CASSASGVASNQPQHF.

The CDR3 loop reads CARARGYEKLFF. The CDR3 bases are TGTGCCAGGGCTCGGGGGTATGAAAAACTGTTTTTT. The chain is built from TRBV19 and TRBJ1-4; D is possibly TRBD1 (5 bases). The CDR3 runs to 12 residues. Germline V gene lookup returns CDR1 LNHDA and CDR2 SQIVND (reference sequence). V lost 9 bases and J 6 bases, leaving 11 bases between the germline ends.

The chain is built from TRBV28 and TRBJ1-4, with TRBD1 matching 7 bases. The CDR3 length is 15 residues. Germline trimming cut 2 bases from V and 8 bases from J; bases unmatched to any gene: 8. CDR1 is MDHEN, CDR2 SYDVKM, per germline. The CDR3 region has the DNA TGTGCCAGCAGTTTAGAAGGGGGCCCTGAGGAAAAACTGTTTTTT. It is translated as CASSLEGGPEEKLFF.

The V gene is TRBV19, the J gene TRBJ1-5, with D possibly TRBD1 on 5 matching bases. Germline CDR1 is LNHDA and CDR2 is SQIVND (reference sequence). V was clipped by 2 bases and J by 16 bases, with 21 bases between them. CDR3 length: 14 residues. In DNA form, the CDR3 reads TGTGCCAGTAGTATAACCATTACAGGCTACCGGCAACATTTT. This encodes CASSITITGYRQHF. The whole variable domain, filled in from reference TRBV19 and TRBJ1-5, reads DGGITQSPKYLFRKEGQNVTLSCEQNLNHDAMYWYRQDPGQGLRLIYYSQIVNDFQKGDIAEGYSVSREKKESFPLTVTSAQKNPTAFYLCASSITITGYRQHFGDGTRLSIL.